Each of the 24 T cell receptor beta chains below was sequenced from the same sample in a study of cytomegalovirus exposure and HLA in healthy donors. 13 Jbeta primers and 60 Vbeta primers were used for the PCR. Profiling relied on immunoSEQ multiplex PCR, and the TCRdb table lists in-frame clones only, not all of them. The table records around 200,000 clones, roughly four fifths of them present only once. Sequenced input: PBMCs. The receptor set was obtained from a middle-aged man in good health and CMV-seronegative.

The CDR3 DNA is TGTGCCAGCAGCTTAGTTGTTACCGGGGGGGCCCTTGAGCAGTTCTTC. Translating it yields CASSLVVTGGALEQFF. J is TRBJ2-1 and V is TRBV7-2; 8 bases line up with TRBD2. This CDR3 has 16 amino acids. Germline V gives CDR1 SGHTA, CDR2 FQGNSA. The ends lost 1 base at V and 9 bases at J; junction bases unmatched: 11. Combining the CDR3 with reference TRBV7-2 and TRBJ2-1 gives the whole variable domain GAGVSQSPSNKVTEKGKDVELRCDPISGHTALYWYRQSLGQGLEFLIYFQGNSAPDKSGLPSDRFSAERTGGSVSTLTIQRTQQEDSAVYLCASSLVVTGGALEQFFGPGTRLTVL.

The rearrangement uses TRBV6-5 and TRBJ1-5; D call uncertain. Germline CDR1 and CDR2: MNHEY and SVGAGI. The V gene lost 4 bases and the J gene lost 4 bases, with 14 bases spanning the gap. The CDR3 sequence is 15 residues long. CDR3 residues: CASSFPGEPNQPQHF. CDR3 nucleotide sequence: TGTGCCAGCAGTTTTCCCGGGGAACCAAATCAGCCCCAGCATTTT.

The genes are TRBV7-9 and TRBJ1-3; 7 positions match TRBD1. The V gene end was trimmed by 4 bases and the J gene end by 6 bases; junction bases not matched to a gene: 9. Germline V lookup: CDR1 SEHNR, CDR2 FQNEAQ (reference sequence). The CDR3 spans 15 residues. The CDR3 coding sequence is TGTGCCAGCAGCTCGAACCGACAGGGTGAAAACACCATATATTTT. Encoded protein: CASSSNRQGENTIYF.

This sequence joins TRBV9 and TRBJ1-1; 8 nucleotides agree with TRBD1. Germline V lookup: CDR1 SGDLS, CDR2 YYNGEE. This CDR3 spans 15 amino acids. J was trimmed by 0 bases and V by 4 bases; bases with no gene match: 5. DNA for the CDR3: TGTGCCAGCAGCCCCCGGACAGGGATGAACACTGAAGCTTTCTTT. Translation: CASSPRTGMNTEAFF.

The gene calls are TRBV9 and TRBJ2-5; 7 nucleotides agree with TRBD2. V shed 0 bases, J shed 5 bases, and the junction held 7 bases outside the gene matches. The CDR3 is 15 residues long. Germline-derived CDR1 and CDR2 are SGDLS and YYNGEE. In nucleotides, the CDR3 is TGTGCCAGCAGCGTAGGGGAGGGGCCGGAGGAGACCCAGTACTTC. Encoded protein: CASSVGEGPEETQYF.

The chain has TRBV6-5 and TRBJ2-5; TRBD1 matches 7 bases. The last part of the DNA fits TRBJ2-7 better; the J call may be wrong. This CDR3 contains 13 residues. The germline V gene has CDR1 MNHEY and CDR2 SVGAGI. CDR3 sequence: CASSPRQGYEQYF. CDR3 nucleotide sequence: TGTGCCAGCAGTCCGAGACAGGGATACGAGCAGTACTTC.

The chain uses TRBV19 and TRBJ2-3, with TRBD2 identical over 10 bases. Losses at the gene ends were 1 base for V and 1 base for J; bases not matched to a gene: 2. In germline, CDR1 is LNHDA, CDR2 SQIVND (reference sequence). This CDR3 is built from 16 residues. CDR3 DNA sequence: TGTGCCAGTAGTATAGGGGGGACTAGCGGCACAGATACGCAGTATTTT. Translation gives CASSIGGTSGTDTQYF.

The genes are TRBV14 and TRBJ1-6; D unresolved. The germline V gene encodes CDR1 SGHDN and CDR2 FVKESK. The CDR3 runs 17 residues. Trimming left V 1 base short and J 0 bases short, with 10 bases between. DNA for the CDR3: TGTGCCAGCAGCCAAGTAGTCCGGAGCTCCTATAATTCACCCCTCCACTTT. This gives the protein CASSQVVRSSYNSPLHF.

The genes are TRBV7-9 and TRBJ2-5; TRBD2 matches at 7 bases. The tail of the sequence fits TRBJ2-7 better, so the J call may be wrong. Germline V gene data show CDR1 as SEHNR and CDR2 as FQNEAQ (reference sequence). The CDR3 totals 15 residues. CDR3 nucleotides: TGTGCCAGCAGCCCCTGGGCTAGCGGCAGGTACGAGCAGTACTTC. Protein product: CASSPWASGRYEQYF.

Here the CDR3 reads CASSTGEAENEQFF. CDR3 bases: TGTGCCAGTAGTACTGGGGAAGCGGAGAATGAGCAGTTCTTC. The chain uses TRBV19 and TRBJ2-1, with D tentatively TRBD2 (5 bases). The CDR3 contains 14 residues. V lost 4 bases, J lost 7 bases, and 14 bases lay in between. Germline V gene data show CDR1 as LNHDA and CDR2 as SQIVND (reference sequence).

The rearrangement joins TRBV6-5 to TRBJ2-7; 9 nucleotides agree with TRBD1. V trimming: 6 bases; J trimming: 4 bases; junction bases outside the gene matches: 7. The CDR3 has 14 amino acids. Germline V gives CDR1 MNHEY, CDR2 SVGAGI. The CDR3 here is CASRDRGLRYEQYF. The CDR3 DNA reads TGTGCCAGCAGGGACAGGGGTTTAAGGTACGAGCAGTACTTC.

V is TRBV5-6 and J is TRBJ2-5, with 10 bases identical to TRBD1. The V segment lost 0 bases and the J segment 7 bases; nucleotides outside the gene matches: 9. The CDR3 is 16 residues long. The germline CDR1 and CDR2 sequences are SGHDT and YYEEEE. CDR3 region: CASSLVRDRGLGTQYF. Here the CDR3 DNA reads TGTGCCAGCAGCTTGGTTCGGGACAGGGGTTTGGGGACCCAGTACTTC.

The CDR3 nucleotides are TGTGCCAGCAGTCGGGACAGTGAAGCTTTCTTT. Encoded protein: CASSRDSEAFF. V and J are TRBV6-5 and TRBJ1-1; TRBD1 matches 7 bases. CDR1 MNHEY and CDR2 SVGAGI come from the germline V gene. The CDR3 covers 11 residues. J gave up 7 bases and V 5 bases, and 1 base lay outside the gene matches.

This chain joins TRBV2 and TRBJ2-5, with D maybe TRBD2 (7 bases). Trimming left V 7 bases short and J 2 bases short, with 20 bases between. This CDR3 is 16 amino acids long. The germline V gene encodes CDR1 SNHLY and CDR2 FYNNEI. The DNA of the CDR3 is TGTGCCAGCAAGGAGAGAGGGGGGGGATTTCAAGAGACCCAGTACTTC. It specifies CASKERGGGFQETQYF.

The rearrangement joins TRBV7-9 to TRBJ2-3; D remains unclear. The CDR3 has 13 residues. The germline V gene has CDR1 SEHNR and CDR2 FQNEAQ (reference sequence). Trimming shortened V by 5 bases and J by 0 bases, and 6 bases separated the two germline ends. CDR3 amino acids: CASSPGSTDTQYF. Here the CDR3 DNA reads TGTGCCAGCAGCCCGGGTAGCACAGATACGCAGTATTTT.

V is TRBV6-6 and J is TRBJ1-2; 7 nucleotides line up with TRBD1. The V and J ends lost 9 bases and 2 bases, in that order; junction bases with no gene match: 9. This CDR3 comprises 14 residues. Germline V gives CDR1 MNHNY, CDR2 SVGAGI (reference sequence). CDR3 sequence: CASRQGQGNYGYTF. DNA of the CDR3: TGTGCCAGTCGACAGGGTCAGGGAAACTATGGCTACACCTTC.

The CDR3 sequence is CASSQEGVGTDTQYF. CDR3 DNA: TGCGCCAGCAGCCAAGAAGGGGTCGGCACAGATACGCAGTATTTT. The rearrangement joins TRBV4-3 to TRBJ2-3; tentative D call: TRBD1 (5 bases). The CDR3 consists of 15 residues. The V gene lost 0 bases and the J gene lost 1 base, with 8 bases spanning the gap. Per germline, CDR1 LGHNA and CDR2 YSLEER.

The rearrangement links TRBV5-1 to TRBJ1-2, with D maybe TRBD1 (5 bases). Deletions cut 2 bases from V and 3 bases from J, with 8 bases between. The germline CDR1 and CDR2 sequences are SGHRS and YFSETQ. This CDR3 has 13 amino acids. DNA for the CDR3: TGCGCCAGCAGCTTTATAGGGGACTATGGCTACACCTTC. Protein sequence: CASSFIGDYGYTF.

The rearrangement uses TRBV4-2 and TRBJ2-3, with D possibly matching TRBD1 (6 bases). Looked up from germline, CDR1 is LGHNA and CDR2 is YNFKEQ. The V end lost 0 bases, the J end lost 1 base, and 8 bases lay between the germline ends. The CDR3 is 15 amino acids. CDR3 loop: CASSQDQGRTDTQYF. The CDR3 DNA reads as TGTGCCAGCAGCCAAGATCAGGGGCGCACAGATACGCAGTATTTT.

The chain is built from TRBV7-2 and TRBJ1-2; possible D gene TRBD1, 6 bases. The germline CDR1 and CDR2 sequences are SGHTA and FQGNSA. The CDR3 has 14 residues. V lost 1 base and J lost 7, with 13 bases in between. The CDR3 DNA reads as TGTGCCAGCAGCTTAGGACAGGAAGGGGGTGGCTACACCTTC. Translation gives CASSLGQEGGGYTF. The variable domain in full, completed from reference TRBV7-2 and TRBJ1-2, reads GAGVSQSPSNKVTEKGKDVELRCDPISGHTALYWYRQSLGQGLEFLIYFQGNSAPDKSGLPSDRFSAERTGGSVSTLTIQRTQQEDSAVYLCASSLGQEGGGYTFGSGTRLTVV.

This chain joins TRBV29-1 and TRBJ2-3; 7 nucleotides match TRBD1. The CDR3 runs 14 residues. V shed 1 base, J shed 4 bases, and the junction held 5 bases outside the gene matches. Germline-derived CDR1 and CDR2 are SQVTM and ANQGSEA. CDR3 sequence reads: CSVEGYRGPDTQYF. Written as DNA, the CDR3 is TGCAGCGTTGAAGGTTACAGGGGCCCAGATACGCAGTATTTT.

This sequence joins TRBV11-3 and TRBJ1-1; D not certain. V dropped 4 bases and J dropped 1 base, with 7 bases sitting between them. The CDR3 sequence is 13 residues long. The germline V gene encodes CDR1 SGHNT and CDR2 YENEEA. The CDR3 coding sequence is TGTGCCAGCAGCTCCCGGGGGAACACTGAAGCTTTCTTT. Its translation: CASSSRGNTEAFF.

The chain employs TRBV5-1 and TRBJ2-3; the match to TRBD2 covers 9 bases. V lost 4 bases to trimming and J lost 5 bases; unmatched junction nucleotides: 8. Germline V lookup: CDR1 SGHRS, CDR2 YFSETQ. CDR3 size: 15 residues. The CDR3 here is CASSGAGGQGDTQYF. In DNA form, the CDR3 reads TGCGCCAGCAGCGGAGCGGGGGGTCAGGGAGATACGCAGTATTTT.

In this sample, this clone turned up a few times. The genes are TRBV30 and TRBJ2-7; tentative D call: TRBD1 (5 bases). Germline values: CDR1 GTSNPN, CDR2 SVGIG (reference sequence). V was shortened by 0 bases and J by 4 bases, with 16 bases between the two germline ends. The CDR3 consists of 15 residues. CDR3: CAWSVSWLAGYEQYF. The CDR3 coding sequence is TGTGCCTGGAGTGTCAGTTGGTTGGCAGGGTACGAGCAGTACTTC.